This T cell receptor (beta chain) derives from a study of shared T cell receptors in the human thymus. TCRdb's copy holds only in-frame clones and misses some; the assay was immunoSEQ multiplex PCR. The sample yields under 850,000 clones, roughly 90% seen once. CDR1 MNHEY and CDR2 SMNVEV come from the germline V gene (reference sequence). The CDR3 spans 14 residues. V lost 2 bases and J lost 6; bases outside the gene matches: 3. The data also belong to a second study, concerning human thymus T cells. This second study notes: Immunologically healthy infants in Finland undergoing congenital heart defect surgery were the donors.

Source material: thymocytes. This clonotype was sampled from a boy younger than two with a congenital heart defect. V and J are TRBV27 and TRBJ1-4, with 7 positions matching TRBD1. CDR3 in amino acids: CASSLNRGHEKLFF. CDR3 sequence (DNA): TGTGCCAGCAGTTTAAACAGGGGACATGAAAAACTGTTTTTT. Full variable domain (missing parts from reference TRBV27 and TRBJ1-4): EAQVTQNPRYLITVTGKKLTVTCSQNMNHEYMSWYRQDPGLGLRQIYYSMNVEVTDKGDVPEGYKVSRKEKRNFPLILESPSPNQTSLYFCASSLNRGHEKLFFGSGTQLSVL.